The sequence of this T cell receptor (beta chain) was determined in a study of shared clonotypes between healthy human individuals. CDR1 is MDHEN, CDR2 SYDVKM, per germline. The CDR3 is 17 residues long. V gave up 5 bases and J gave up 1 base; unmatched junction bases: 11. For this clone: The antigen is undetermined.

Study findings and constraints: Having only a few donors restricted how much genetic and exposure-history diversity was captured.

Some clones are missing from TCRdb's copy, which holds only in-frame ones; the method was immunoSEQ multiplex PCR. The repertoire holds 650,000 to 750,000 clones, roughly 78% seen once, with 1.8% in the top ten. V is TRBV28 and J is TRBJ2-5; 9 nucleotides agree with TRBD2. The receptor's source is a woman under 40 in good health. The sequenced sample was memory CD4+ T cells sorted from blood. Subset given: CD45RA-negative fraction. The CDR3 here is CASSPGPRGRVQETQYF. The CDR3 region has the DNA TGTGCCAGCAGTCCGGGACCACGCGGGAGGGTCCAAGAGACCCAGTACTTC.